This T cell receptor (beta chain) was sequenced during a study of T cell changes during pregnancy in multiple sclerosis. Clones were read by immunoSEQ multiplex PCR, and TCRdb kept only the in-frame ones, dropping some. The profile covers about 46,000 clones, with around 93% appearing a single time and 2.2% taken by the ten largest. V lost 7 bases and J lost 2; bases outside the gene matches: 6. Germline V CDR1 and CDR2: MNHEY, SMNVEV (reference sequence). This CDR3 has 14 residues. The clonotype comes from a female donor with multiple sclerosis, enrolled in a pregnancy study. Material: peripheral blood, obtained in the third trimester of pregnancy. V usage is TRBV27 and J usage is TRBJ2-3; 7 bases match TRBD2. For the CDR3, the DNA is TGTGCCAGCACCCAGCGGGGCCACACAGATACGCAGTATTTT. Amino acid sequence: CASTQRGHTDTQYF.